Below are 7 T cell receptor beta chains sequenced from a single sample in a study of OX40 agonist ivuxolimab in advanced cancers. Sequenced by immunoSEQ multiplex PCR; TCRdb stores in-frame clones only, minus some. This sample has approximately 17,000 clones, with almost 85% found just once. Sequencing used CD4+ or CD8+ T cells sorted from blood, obtained in a trial of the OX40 agonist ivuxolimab. Receptors were obtained from an adult with an advanced solid tumor such as melanoma, head and neck, liver or kidney cancer.

V gene TRBV19 combines with J gene TRBJ1-2; D gene uncertain. V was cut by 8 bases and J by 7 bases, with 17 bases left in between. The CDR3 totals 13 residues. Germline values: CDR1 LNHDA, CDR2 SQIVND (reference sequence). The CDR3 sequence: CASRMTETGGYTF. The CDR3 DNA is TGTGCCAGTCGAATGACCGAGACGGGTGGCTACACCTTC.

This sequence joins TRBV18 and TRBJ2-2; TRBD2 agrees at 7 bases. The V gene end was trimmed by 4 bases and the J gene end by 4 bases; junction bases not matched to a gene: 9. Germline lookup yields CDR1 KGHSH and CDR2 LQKENI. CDR3 length: 16 amino acids. The CDR3 sequence: CASSQNPTSVTGELFF. In nucleotides, the CDR3 is TGTGCCAGCTCACAAAACCCCACTAGCGTCACCGGGGAGCTGTTTTTT.

In its sample, this clone was seen a few times. V is TRBV6-5 and J is TRBJ1-2; D is unresolved. The V end was cut by 6 bases, the J end by 2 bases, with 10 bases between. Per germline, CDR1 MNHEY and CDR2 SVGAGI. The CDR3 contains 13 residues. CDR3 amino acids: CASSLTPNYGYTF. DNA for the CDR3: TGTGCCAGCAGCCTGACACCCAACTATGGCTACACCTTC.

This chain joins TRBV19 and TRBJ2-3, with D hard to call. The V end lost 4 bases, the J end lost 7 bases, and 15 bases lay between the germline ends. Germline V lookup: CDR1 LNHDA, CDR2 SQIVND (reference sequence). The CDR3 is made up of 14 amino acids. The CDR3, as DNA: TGTGCCAGTAGTAACACCGCAGAATCGAATACGCAGTATTTT. It translates to CASSNTAESNTQYF.

The chain carries TRBV25-1 and TRBJ2-2; tentatively, D is TRBD2 (5 bases). The V and J ends lost 1 base and 7 bases respectively, with 10 bases between them. CDR1 is MGHDK, CDR2 SYGVNS, per germline. The length of the CDR3 is 14 residues. The CDR3 DNA follows: TGTGCCAGCAGTGAATCGACGAGGGTCGGGGAGCTGTTTTTT. Its protein product is CASSESTRVGELFF.

The chain recombines TRBV2 with TRBJ2-5; a weak D match, TRBD2 (7 bases). Per germline, CDR1 SNHLY and CDR2 FYNNEI. The CDR3 contains 15 residues. Trimming stripped 5 bases from V and 5 bases from J, with 18 bases between. Here the CDR3 DNA reads TGTGCCAGCAGTCTCGGGGGGCGGGATACCGAGACCCAGTACTTC. Its translation: CASSLGGRDTETQYF.

This clone has more than one count but fewer than ten. The chain is built from TRBV2 and TRBJ2-7; possibly TRBD2 for D (5 bases). This CDR3 has 12 residues. Looked up from germline, CDR1 is SNHLY and CDR2 is FYNNEI. Trimming stripped 7 bases from V and 5 bases from J, with 12 bases between. Written as DNA, the CDR3 is TGTGCCAGCAAAATGGCCGGGAACGAGCAGTACTTC. Protein: CASKMAGNEQYF.